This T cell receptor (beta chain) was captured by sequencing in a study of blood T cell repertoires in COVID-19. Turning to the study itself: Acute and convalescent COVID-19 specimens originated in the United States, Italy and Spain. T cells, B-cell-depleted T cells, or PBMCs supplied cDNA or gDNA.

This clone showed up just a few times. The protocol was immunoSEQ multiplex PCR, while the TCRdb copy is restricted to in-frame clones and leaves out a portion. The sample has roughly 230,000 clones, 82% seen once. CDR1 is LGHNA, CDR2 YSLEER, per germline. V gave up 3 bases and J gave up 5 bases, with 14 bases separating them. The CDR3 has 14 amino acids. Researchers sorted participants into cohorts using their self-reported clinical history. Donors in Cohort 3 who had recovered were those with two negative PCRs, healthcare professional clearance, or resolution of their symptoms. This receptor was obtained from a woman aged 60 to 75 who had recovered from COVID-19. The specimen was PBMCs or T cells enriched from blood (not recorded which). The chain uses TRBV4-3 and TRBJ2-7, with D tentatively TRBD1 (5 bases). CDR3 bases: TGCGCCAGCAGCCAGAGACGGCAGGGCAACGAGCAGTACTTC. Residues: CASSQRRQGNEQYF.